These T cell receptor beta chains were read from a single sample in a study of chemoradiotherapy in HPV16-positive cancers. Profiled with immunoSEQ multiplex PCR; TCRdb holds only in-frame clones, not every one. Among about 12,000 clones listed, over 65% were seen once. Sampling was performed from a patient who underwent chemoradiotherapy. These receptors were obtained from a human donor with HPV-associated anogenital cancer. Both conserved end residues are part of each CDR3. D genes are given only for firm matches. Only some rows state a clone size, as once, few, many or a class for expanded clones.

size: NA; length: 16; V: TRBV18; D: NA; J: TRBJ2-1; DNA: TGTGCCAGCTCACCACCGGGCCAGGCTATCTACAATGAGCAGTTCTTC; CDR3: CASSPPGQAIYNEQFF
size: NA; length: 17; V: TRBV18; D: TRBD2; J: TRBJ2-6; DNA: TGTGCCAGCACCCCCCTAGCGGGGGAGTCTGGGGCCAACGTCCTGACTTTC; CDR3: CASTPLAGESGANVLTF
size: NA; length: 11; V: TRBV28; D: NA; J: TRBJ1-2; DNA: TGTGCCAGCAGCTCGAACTATGGCTACACCTTC; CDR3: CASSSNYGYTF
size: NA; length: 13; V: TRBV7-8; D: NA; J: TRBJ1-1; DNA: TGTGCCAGCAGCGCGGACAGAAACACTGAAGCTTTCTTT; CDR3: CASSADRNTEAFF
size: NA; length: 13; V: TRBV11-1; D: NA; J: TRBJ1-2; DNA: TGTGCCAGCAGCTTTCGGGGGTCGGAGAGCTACACCTTC; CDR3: CASSFRGSESYTF
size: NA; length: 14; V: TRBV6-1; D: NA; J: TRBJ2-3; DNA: TGTGCCAGCAGTGATCAGGGATCTAGCGATACGCAGTATTTT; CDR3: CASSDQGSSDTQYF
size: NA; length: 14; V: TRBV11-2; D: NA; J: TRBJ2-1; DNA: TGTGCCAGCAGGACGTGGCTAGCTGGGGATGAGCAGTTCTTC; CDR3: CASRTWLAGDEQFF
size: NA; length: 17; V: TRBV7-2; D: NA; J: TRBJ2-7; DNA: TGTGCCAGCAGCTTATGGGGAGGGGACACACACTCCTACGAGCAGTACTTC; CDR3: CASSLWGGDTHSYEQYF
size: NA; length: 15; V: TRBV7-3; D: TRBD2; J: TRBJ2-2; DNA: TGTGCCAGCAGCCGGGAGGCCAGAGGCGCCGGGGAGCTGTTTTTT; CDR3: CASSREARGAGELFF
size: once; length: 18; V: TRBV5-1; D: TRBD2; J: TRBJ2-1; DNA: TGCGCCAGCAGCTCGGCTAGGACTAGCGGGGGAGATTACAATGAGCAGTTCTTC; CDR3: CASSSARTSGGDYNEQFF
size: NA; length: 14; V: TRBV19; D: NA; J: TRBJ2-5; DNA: TGTGCCAGTAGTGCAACAGGGGGGGCAGAGACCCAGTACTTC; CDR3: CASSATGGAETQYF
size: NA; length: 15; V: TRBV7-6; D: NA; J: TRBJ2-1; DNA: TGTGCCAGCAGCTTGACCGGGGGGCCCGACAATGAGCAGTTCTTC; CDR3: CASSLTGGPDNEQFF
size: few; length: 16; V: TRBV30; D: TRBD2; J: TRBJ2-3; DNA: TGTGCCTGCGCCATCCTAGCGGGAGGGATCACAGATACGCAGTATTTT; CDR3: CACAILAGGITDTQYF
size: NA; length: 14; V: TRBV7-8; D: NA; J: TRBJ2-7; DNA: TGTGCCAGCAGCTTAAAAGGGCCGCTCTACGAGCAGTACTTC; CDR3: CASSLKGPLYEQYF
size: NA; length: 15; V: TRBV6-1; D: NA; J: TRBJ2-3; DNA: TGTGCCAGCATCGAGGGTGGGGGCTTAACAGATACGCAGTATTTT; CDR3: CASIEGGGLTDTQYF
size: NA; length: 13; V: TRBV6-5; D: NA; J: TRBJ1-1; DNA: TGTGCCAGCAGTGAAAAGGGGGGGGGTGAAGCTTTCTTT; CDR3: CASSEKGGGEAFF
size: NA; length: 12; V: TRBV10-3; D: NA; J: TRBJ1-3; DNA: TGTGCCAGCGCAGGGTCGGGAAACACCATATATTTT; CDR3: CASAGSGNTIYF
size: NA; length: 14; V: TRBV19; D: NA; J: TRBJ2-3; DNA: TGTGCCAGTAGTCCCTCGGTGGCCACAGATACGCAGTATTTT; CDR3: CASSPSVATDTQYF
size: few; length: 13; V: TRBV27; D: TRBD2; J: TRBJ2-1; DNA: TGTGCCAGCAATAGGCGGGGGTACAATGAGCAGTTCTTC; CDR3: CASNRRGYNEQFF
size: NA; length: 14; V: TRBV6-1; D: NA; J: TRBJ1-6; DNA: TGTGCCAGCAGTAGACAGGCGGGTGGATCACCCCTCCACTTT; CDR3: CASSRQAGGSPLHF
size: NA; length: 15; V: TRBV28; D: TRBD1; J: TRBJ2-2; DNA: TGTGCCAGCAGTTTACAGACAGGGGTTGCCGGGGAGCTGTTTTTT; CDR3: CASSLQTGVAGELFF
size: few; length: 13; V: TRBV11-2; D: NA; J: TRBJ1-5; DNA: TGTGCCAGCAGCTTAGATCTGAATCAGCCCCAGCATTTT; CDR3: CASSLDLNQPQHF
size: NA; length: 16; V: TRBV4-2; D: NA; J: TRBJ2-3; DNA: TGTGCCAGCAGCCAAGGATTTCGAGCGGATACAGATACGCAGTATTTT; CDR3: CASSQGFRADTDTQYF
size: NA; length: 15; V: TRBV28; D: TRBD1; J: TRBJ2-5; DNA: TGTGCCAGCAGTCCACCGGGACAGTCACGGGAGACCCAGTACTTC; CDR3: CASSPPGQSRETQYF
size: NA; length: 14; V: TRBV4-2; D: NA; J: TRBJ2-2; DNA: TGTGCCAGCAGCTTTACACCGAACATCGGGGAGCTGTTTTTT; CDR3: CASSFTPNIGELFF
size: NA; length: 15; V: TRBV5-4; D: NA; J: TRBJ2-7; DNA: TGTGCCAGCAGCTTGATGGCAGAGGGTTCCTACGAGCAGTACTTC; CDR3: CASSLMAEGSYEQYF
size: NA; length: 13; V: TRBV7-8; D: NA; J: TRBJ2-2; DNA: TGTGCCAGCCGACGGGAAGGGCCCGGGGAGCTGTTTTTT; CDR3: CASRREGPGELFF
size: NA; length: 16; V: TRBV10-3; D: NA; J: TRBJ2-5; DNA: TGTGCCATCAGTGAGTCTGTCGGGGCCTCGCGACAGACCCAGTACTTC; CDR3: CAISESVGASRQTQYF
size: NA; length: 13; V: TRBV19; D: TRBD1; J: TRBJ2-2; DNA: TGTGCCAGCAGGGACAGGGTCTCCGGGGAGCTGTTTTTT; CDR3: CASRDRVSGELFF